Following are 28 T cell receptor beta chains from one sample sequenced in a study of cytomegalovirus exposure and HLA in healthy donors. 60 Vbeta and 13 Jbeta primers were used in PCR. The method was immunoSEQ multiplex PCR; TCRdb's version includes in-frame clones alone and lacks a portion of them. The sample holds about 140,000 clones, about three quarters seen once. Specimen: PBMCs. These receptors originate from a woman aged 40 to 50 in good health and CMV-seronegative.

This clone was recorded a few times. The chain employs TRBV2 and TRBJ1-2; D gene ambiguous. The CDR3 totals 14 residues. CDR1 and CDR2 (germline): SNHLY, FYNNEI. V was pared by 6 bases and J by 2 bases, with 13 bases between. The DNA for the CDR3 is TGTGCCAGCAGCTCCCTCGGGGTAAACTATGGCTACACCTTC. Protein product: CASSSLGVNYGYTF.

CDR3 in amino acids: CASSQVRGNYGYTF. The CDR3, as DNA: TGTGCCAGCAGTCAGGTCAGGGGGAACTATGGCTACACCTTC. The V gene is TRBV6-6, the J gene TRBJ1-2, with TRBD1 matching over 7 bases. The CDR3 sequence is 14 residues long. With V trimmed by 5 bases and J by 2 bases, 5 bases remained unmatched. Germline V gene data show CDR1 as MNHNY and CDR2 as SVGAGI (reference sequence).

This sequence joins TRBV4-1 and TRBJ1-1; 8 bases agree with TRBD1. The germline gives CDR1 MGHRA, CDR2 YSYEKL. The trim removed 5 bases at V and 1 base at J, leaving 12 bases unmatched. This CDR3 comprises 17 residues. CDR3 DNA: TGCGCCAGCAGCTACCGTCCCGGGACAGGAACGAACACTGAAGCTTTCTTT. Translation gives CASSYRPGTGTNTEAFF.

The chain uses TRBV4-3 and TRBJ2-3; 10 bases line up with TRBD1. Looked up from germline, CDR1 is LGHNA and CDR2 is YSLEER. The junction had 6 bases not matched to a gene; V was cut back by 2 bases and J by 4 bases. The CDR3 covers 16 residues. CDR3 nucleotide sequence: TGCGCCAGCAGCCAACAAACCGGGACAGGGGCAGATACGCAGTATTTT. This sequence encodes CASSQQTGTGADTQYF.

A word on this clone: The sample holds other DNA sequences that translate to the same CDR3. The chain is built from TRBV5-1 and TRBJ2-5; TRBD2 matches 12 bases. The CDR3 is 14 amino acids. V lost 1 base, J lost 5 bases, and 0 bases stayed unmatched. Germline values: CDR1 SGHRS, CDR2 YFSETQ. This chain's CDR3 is CASSLTSGGETQYF. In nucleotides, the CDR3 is TGCGCCAGCAGCTTGACTAGCGGGGGGGAGACCCAGTACTTC.

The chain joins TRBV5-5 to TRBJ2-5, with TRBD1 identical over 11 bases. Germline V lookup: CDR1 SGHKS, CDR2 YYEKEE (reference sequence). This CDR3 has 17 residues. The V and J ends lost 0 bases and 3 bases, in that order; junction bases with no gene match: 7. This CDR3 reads CASSLGRTGGWEETQYF. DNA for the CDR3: TGTGCCAGCAGCTTGGGGCGGACAGGGGGCTGGGAAGAGACCCAGTACTTC.

Here the CDR3 reads CASSLSGRSDTQYF. For the CDR3, the DNA is TGTGCCAGCAGCCTGAGCGGTCGCTCGGATACGCAGTATTTT. The chain is built from TRBV28 and TRBJ2-3; a weak D match, TRBD2 (5 bases). Germline CDR1 and CDR2: MDHEN and SYDVKM. The CDR3 is made up of 14 amino acids. V was shortened by 6 bases and J by 6 bases, with 16 bases between the two germline ends.

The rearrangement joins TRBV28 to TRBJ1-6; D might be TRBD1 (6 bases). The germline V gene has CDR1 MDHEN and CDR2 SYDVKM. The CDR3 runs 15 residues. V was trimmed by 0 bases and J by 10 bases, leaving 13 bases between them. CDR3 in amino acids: CASSLWSRGRSPLHF. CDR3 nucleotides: TGTGCCAGCAGTTTATGGTCCAGGGGCCGATCACCCCTCCACTTT.

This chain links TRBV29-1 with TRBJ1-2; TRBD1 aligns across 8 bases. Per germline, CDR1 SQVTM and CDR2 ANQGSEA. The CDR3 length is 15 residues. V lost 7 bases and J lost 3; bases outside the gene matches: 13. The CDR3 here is CSAYFQGARDYGYTF. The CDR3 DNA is TGCAGCGCCTACTTCCAGGGGGCGCGAGACTATGGCTACACCTTC.

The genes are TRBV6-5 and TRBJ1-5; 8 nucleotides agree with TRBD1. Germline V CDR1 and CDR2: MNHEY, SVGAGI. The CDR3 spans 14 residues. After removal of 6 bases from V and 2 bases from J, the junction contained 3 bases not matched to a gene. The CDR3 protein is CASSPTGGNQPQHF. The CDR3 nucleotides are TGTGCCAGCAGCCCGACAGGGGGCAATCAGCCCCAGCATTTT.

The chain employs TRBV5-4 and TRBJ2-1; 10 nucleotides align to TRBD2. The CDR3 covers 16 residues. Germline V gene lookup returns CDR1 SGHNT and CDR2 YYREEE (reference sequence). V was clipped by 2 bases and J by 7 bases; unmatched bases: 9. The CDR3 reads CASSFGTSESGNEQFF. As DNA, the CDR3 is TGTGCCAGCAGCTTTGGGACTAGCGAATCCGGTAATGAGCAGTTCTTC.

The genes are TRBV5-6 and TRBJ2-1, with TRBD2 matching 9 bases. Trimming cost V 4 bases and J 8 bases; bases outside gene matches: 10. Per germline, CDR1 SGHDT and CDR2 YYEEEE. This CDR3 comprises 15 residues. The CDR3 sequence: CASSLGLANWDEQFF. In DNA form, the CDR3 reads TGTGCCAGCAGCCTCGGACTAGCGAATTGGGATGAGCAGTTCTTC.

DNA of the CDR3: TGTGCCAGCAGCTTCACAGGGGACACTGAAGCTTTCTTT. Translation gives CASSFTGDTEAFF. The genes are TRBV11-3 and TRBJ1-1; 7 positions match TRBD1. Losses at the gene ends were 3 bases for V and 3 bases for J; bases not matched to a gene: 1. Germline CDR1 and CDR2: SGHNT and YENEEA. The CDR3 sequence is 13 residues long.

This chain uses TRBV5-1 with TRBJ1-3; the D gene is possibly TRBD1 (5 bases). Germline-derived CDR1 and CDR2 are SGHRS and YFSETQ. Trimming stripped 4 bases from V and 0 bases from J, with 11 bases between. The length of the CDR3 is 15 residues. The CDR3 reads CASSGGYSSGNTIYF. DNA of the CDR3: TGCGCCAGCAGCGGGGGGTACAGCTCTGGAAACACCATATATTTT.

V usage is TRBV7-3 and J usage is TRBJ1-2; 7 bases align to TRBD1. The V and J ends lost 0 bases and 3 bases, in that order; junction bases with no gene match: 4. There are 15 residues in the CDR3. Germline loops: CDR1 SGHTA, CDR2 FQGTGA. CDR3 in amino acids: CASSLTGGADYGYTF. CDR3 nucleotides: TGTGCCAGCAGCTTAACAGGGGGCGCCGACTATGGCTACACCTTC.

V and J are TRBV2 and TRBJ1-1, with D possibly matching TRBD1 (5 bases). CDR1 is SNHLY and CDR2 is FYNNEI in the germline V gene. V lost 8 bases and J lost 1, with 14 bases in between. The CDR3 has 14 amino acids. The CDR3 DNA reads TGTGCCAGCCGAAGACAGATCTCGAACACTGAAGCTTTCTTT. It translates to CASRRQISNTEAFF.

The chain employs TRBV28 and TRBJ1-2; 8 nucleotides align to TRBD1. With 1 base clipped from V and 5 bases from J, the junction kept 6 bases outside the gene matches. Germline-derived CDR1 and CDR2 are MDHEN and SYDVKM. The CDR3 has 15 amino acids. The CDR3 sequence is CASSLSPTGGYGYTF. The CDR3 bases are TGTGCCAGCAGTTTATCCCCTACAGGGGGTTATGGCTACACCTTC.

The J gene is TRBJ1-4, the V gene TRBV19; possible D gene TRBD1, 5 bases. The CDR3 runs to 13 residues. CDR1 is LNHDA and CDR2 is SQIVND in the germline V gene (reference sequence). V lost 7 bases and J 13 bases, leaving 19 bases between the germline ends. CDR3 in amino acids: CASKDVQGGLLFF. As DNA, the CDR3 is TGTGCCAGTAAGGATGTGCAGGGAGGACTACTGTTTTTT.

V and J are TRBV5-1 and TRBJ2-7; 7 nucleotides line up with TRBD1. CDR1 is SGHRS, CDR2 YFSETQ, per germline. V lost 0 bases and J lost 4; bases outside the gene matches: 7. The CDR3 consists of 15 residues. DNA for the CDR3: TGCGCCAGCAGCTTGGCTACAGGGGTCGAGTACGAGCAGTACGTC. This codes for CASSLATGVEYEQYV.

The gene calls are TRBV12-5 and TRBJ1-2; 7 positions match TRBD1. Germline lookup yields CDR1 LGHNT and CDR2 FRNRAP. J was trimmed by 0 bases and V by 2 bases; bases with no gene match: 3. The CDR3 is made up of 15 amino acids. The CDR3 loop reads CASGLITGANYGYTF. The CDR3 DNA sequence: TGTGCTAGTGGTTTGATAACAGGGGCTAACTATGGCTACACCTTC.

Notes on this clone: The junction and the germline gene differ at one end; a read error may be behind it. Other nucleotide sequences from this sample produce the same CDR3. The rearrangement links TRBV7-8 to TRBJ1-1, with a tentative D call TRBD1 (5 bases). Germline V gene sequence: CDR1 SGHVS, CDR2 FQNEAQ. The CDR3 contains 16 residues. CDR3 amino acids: CASSHWGSPRNTEAFF. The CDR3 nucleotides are TGTGCCAGCAGCCATTGGGGCAGCCCAAGGAACACTGAGGCTTTCTTT.

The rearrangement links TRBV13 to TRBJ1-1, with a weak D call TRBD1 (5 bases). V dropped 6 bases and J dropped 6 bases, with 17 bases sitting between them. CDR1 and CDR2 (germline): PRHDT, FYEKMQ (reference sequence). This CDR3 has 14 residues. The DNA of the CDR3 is TGTGCCAGCAGAAATAACGGGGGGGGGTCTGAAGCTTTCTTT. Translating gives CASRNNGGGSEAFF.

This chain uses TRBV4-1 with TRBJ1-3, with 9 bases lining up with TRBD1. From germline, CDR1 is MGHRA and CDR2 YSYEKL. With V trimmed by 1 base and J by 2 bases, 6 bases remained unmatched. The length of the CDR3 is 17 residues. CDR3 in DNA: TGCGCCAGCAGCCAAGCCGGACAGGGGCTTGCTGGAAACACCATATATTTT. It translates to CASSQAGQGLAGNTIYF.

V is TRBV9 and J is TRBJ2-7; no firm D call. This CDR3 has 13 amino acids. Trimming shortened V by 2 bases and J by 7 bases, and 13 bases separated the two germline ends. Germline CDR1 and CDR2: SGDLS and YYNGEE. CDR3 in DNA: TGTGCCAGCAGCGTCACCGGGTATGAGGAGCAGTACTTC. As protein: CASSVTGYEEQYF.

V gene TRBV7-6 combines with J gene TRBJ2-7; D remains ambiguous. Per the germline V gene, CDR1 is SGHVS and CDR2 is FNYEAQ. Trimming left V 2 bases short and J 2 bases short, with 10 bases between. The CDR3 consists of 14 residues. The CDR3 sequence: CASSLSRATYEQYF. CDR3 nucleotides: TGTGCCAGCAGCTTATCTAGAGCGACCTACGAGCAGTACTTC.

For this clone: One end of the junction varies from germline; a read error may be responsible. The CDR3 region has the DNA TGTTCCAGCAGCTTCTCGGCAGGGAACTATGGCTACACCTTC. Amino acids: CSSSFSAGNYGYTF. The chain uses TRBV7-9 and TRBJ1-2, with D maybe TRBD1 (5 bases). CDR1 SEHNR and CDR2 FQNEAQ come from the germline V gene (reference sequence). CDR3 length: 14 amino acids.

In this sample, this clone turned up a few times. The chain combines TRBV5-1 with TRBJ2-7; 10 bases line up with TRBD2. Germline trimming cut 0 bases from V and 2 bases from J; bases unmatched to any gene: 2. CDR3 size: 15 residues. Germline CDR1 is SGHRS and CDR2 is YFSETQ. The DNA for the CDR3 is TGCGCCAGCAGCTTGGAACTAGCGGGGACCTACGAGCAGTACTTC. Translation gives CASSLELAGTYEQYF.

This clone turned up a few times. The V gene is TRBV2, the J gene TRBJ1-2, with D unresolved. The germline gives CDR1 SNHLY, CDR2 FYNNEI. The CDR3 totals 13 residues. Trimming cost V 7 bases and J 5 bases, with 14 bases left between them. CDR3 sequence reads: CASILDFPYGYTF. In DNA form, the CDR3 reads TGTGCCAGCATACTAGACTTCCCATATGGCTACACCTTC.